The present T cell receptor beta chain was sequenced within a study of preoperative IRX-2 immunotherapy in early breast cancer. The treatment is: preoperative locoregional IRX-2 cytokine immunotherapy. Samples came from a phase Ib trial of preoperative locoregional IRX-2 cytokine immunotherapy. CDR3 length equals 15 residues. The J segment lost 5 bases and the V segment lost 6 bases, leaving 15 bases of the junction unmatched. CDR1 is SQVTM and CDR2 is ANQGSEA in the germline V gene. Assay: immunoSEQ multiplex PCR; the TCRdb copy retains only in-frame clones and omits some. The data contain over 55,000 clones, approximately 94% of them seen just once; the ten biggest clones take up roughly 1.7%.

The sample was taken from a patient treated with IRX-2 immunotherapy. The chain links TRBV29-1 to TRBJ1-2; TRBD1 matches 7 bases. This sequence was found in a human donor with breast cancer. In DNA, the CDR3 is TGCAGCGTAGACACTCCAGGGGGGCCCATATATGGCTACACCTTC. Its translation is CSVDTPGGPIYGYTF.